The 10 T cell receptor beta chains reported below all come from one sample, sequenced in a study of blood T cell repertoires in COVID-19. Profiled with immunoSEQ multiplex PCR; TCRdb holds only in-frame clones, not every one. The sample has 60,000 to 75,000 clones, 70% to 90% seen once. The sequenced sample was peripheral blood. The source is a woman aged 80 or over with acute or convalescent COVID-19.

CDR3 amino acids: CASTPAGGFRDGYTF. CDR3 nucleotides: TGTGCCAGCACCCCGGCCGGCGGCTTCAGGGATGGCTACACCTTC. The rearrangement joins TRBV5-5 to TRBJ1-2; perhaps TRBD1 as D (5 bases). Germline CDR1 reads SGHKS; CDR2 reads YYEKEE (reference sequence). V lost 6 bases and J 6 bases, leaving 21 bases between the germline ends. This CDR3 comprises 15 residues.

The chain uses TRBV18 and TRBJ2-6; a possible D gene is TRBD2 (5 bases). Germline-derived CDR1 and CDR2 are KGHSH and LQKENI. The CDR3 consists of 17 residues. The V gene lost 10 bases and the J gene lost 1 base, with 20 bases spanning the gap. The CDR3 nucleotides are TGTGCCACCCGCGGCGGACTTTCCGGGTCTGGGGCCAACGTCCTGACTTTC. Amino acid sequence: CATRGGLSGSGANVLTF.

CDR3 protein: CASSGTGQLYGYTF. The CDR3, as DNA: TGTGCCAGCAGTGGCACGGGACAGCTCTATGGCTACACCTTC. The chain is built from TRBV2 and TRBJ1-2, with 7 bases aligning to TRBD1. This CDR3 contains 14 residues. Trimming cost V 4 bases and J 4 bases; bases outside gene matches: 6. Germline V lookup: CDR1 SNHLY, CDR2 FYNNEI. Together with reference TRBV2 and TRBJ1-2, the CDR3 gives the full variable domain: EPEVTQTPSHQVTQMGQEVILRCVPISNHLYFYWYRQILGQKVEFLVSFYNNEISEKSEIFDDQFSVERPDGSNFTLKIRSTKLEDSAMYFCASSGTGQLYGYTFGSGTRLTVV.

This CDR3 is CASSLGGRANEQFF. The CDR3 nucleotides are TGTGCCAGCAGCTTGGGCGGGAGGGCCAATGAGCAGTTCTTC. The chain links TRBV11-1 to TRBJ2-1; TRBD2 aligns across 9 bases. The CDR3 extends over 14 amino acids. V trimming: 3 bases; J trimming: 6 bases; junction bases outside the gene matches: 3. Germline CDR1 and CDR2: SGHAT and FQDESV (reference sequence). Full variable domain (rest looked up from reference TRBV11-1 and TRBJ2-1): EAEVAQSPRYKITEKSQAVAFWCDPISGHATLYWYRQILGQGPELLVQFQDESVVDDSQLPKDRFSAERLKGVDSTLKIQPAELGDSAMYLCASSLGGRANEQFFGPGTRLTVL.

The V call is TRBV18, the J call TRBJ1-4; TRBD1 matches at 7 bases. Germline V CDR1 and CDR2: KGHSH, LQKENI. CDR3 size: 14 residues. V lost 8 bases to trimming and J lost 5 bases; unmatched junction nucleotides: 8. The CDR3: CASRPQGVNEKLFF. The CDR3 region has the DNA TGTGCCAGCAGGCCGCAGGGGGTGAATGAAAAACTGTTTTTT.

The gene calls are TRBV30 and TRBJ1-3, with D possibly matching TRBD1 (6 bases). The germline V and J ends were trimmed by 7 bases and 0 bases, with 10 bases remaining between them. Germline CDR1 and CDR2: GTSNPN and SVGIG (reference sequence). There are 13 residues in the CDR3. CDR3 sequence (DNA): TGTGCCTTTACAGGGAGCTCTGGAAACACCATATATTTT. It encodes CAFTGSSGNTIYF.

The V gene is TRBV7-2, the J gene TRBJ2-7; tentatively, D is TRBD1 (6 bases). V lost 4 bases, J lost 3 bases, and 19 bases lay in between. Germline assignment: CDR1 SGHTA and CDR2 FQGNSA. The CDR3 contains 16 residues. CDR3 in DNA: TGTGCCAGCAGCTCCAACTTTCGACAGGATTTCTACGAGCAGTACTTC. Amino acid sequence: CASSSNFRQDFYEQYF.

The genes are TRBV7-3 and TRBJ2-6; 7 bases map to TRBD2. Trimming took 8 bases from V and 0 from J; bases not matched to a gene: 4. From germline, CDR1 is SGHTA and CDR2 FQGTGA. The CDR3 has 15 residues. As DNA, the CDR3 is TGTGCCAGCCGGGAGGATATCTCTGGGGCCAACGTCCTGACTTTC. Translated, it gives CASREDISGANVLTF. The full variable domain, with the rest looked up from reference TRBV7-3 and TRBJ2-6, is GAGVSQTPSNKVTEKGKYVELRCDPISGHTALYWYRQSLGQGPEFLIYFQGTGAADDSGLPNDRFFAVRPEGSVSTLKIQRTERGDSAVYLCASREDISGANVLTFGAGSRLTVL.

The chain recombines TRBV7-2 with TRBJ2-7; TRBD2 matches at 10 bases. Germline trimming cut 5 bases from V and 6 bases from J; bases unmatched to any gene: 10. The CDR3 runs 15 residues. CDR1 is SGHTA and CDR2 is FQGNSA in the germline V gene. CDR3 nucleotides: TGTGCCAGCAGCCAGGCAGCGGGGGGGCCGATCGAGCAGTACTTC. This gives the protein CASSQAAGGPIEQYF.

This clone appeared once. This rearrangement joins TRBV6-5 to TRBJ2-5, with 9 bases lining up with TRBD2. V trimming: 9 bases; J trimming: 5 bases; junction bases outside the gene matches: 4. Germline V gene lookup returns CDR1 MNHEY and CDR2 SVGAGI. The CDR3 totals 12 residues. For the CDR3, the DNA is TGTGCCAGGCGGGGGGGCGGGGAGACCCAGTACTTC. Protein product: CARRGGGETQYF.